The 14 T cell receptor beta chains reported below all come from one sample, sequenced in a study of beta chain features in type 1 diabetes. General observations from the study: For Type 1 diabetes patients, all four CD4+ subsets carried TCRB CDR3s that were moderately but significantly shorter.

Since all of the isolated RNA was reverse transcribed, expressed TCRB transcripts were what got sequenced. Profiled with immunoSEQ multiplex PCR; TCRdb holds only in-frame clones, not every one. The table includes about 230,000 clones, roughly 17% detected once. The antigens for these receptors are not known. Sequences were obtained from naive CD4+ T cells from blood. The source is a man younger than 45 with type 1 diabetes.

The genes are TRBV15 and TRBJ2-7, with D perhaps given as TRBD1 or TRBD2 (5 bases each). The CDR3 runs 14 residues. V was pared by 3 bases and J by 8 bases, with 17 bases between. Germline V gives CDR1 LNHNV, CDR2 YYDKDF (reference sequence). CDR3 bases: TGTGCCACCAGCAGCGGGACCTCTCTTAGGAAGCAGTACTTC. It is translated as CATSSGTSLRKQYF. The complete variable domain, with remaining parts taken from reference TRBV15 and TRBJ2-7, reads DAMVIQNPRYQVTQFGKPVTLSCSQTLNHNVMYWYQQKSSQAPKLLFHYYDKDFNNEADTPDNFQSRRPNTSFCFLDIRSPGLGDTAMYLCATSSGTSLRKQYFGPGTRLTVT.

V usage is TRBV18 and J usage is TRBJ2-7; D might be TRBD1 (6 bases). Trimming pared 3 bases from V and 5 bases from J, leaving 11 bases between. There are 13 residues in the CDR3. Germline V gene lookup returns CDR1 KGHSH and CDR2 LQKENI. The DNA for the CDR3 is TGTGCCAGCTCACCGAACAGGGTGGACGAGCAGTACTTC. It yields the protein CASSPNRVDEQYF.

The chain links TRBV5-4 to TRBJ2-2; 7 nucleotides line up with TRBD2. V lost 0 bases and J lost 6; bases outside the gene matches: 5. This CDR3 spans 15 amino acids. The germline CDR1 and CDR2 sequences are SGHNT and YYREEE (reference sequence). For the CDR3, the DNA is TGTGCCAGCAGCTTGGCGGGAGCGGGGTCCGGGGAGCTGTTTTTT. It is translated as CASSLAGAGSGELFF.

This clone occurred a few times. The junction shows a germline mismatch at one end, possibly a read error. The chain is built from TRBV7-7 and TRBJ2-7; TRBD1 agrees at 8 bases. The CDR3 runs to 16 residues. The V gene's germline CDR1 is SSHAT and CDR2 FNYEAQ (reference sequence). As DNA, the CDR3 is TGTGCTAGCAGCTGCCGTTCGAGCAGGGGGCAAGTGGAGCAGTACTTC. It encodes CASSCRSSRGQVEQYF.

CDR3 DNA: TGTGCCAGCAGCAATGATACGAGGGATCTAGCCAAAAACATTCAGTACTTC. Translating it yields CASSNDTRDLAKNIQYF. The chain recombines TRBV7-2 with TRBJ2-4, with a possible D match to TRBD2 (5 bases). Germline V lookup: CDR1 SGHTA, CDR2 FQGNSA. This CDR3 comprises 17 residues. Trimming shortened V by 5 bases and J by 0 bases, and 17 bases separated the two germline ends.

This clone was seen a few times. The chain combines TRBV11-2 with TRBJ2-1; 11 bases map to TRBD2. The germline V gene has CDR1 SGHAT and CDR2 FQNNGV. J lost 5 bases, V lost 5 bases, and 8 bases had no gene match. This CDR3 comprises 16 residues. CDR3 sequence: CASSPSSGRADNEQFF. The CDR3 DNA is TGTGCCAGCAGCCCGAGTAGCGGGAGGGCCGACAATGAGCAGTTCTTC.

This sequence joins TRBV5-1 and TRBJ2-5, with TRBD1 matching 9 bases. Germline V gene data show CDR1 as SGHRS and CDR2 as YFSETQ. The V and J ends lost 4 bases and 4 bases, in that order; junction bases with no gene match: 11. The CDR3 loop spans 16 amino acids. The CDR3 protein is CASSAGQGPGAETQYF. The CDR3 DNA reads TGCGCCAGCAGCGCTGGACAGGGGCCGGGGGCAGAGACCCAGTACTTC. Full variable domain (rest looked up from reference TRBV5-1 and TRBJ2-5): KAGVTQTPRYLIKTRGQQVTLSCSPISGHRSVSWYQQTPGQGLQFLFEYFSETQRNKGNFPGRFSGRQFSNSRSEMNVSTLELGDSALYLCASSAGQGPGAETQYFGPGTRLLVL.

The chain employs TRBV7-9 and TRBJ2-1; TRBD2 is a possible D gene (6 bases). Trimming left V 5 bases short and J 7 bases short, with 15 bases between. CDR1 is SEHNR, CDR2 FQNEAQ, per germline (reference sequence). This CDR3 contains 14 residues. In nucleotides, the CDR3 is TGTGCCAGCAGCCCAATCGGCGGGATTAATGAGCAGTTCTTC. Protein sequence: CASSPIGGINEQFF.

The chain employs TRBV29-1 and TRBJ1-5, with 8 bases fitting TRBD1. CDR3 length equals 13 residues. Trimming cost V 7 bases and J 5 bases; bases outside gene matches: 7. Germline loops: CDR1 SQVTM, CDR2 ANQGSEA. In DNA, the CDR3 is TGCAGCGCTTCACCGGGACAGGATCAGCCCCAGCATTTT. Its translation: CSASPGQDQPQHF.

This clone was detected only a few times. The chain couples TRBV28 to TRBJ2-1; D remains ambiguous. The germline gives CDR1 MDHEN, CDR2 SYDVKM. This CDR3 has 12 amino acids. Trimming shortened V by 4 bases and J by 6 bases, and 7 bases separated the two germline ends. Here the CDR3 reads CASSSKRNEQFF. The DNA of the CDR3 is TGTGCCAGCAGTTCCAAGCGCAATGAGCAGTTCTTC.

This chain links TRBV29-1 with TRBJ1-1; 7 bases line up with TRBD1. This CDR3 has 13 residues. Germline V lookup: CDR1 SQVTM, CDR2 ANQGSEA. V lost 7 bases, J lost 1 base, and 6 bases stayed unmatched. As DNA, the CDR3 is TGCAGCGCCCAACAGGGGTCGAACACTGAAGCTTTCTTT. The encoded protein is CSAQQGSNTEAFF. The full variable domain, rest sourced from reference TRBV29-1 and TRBJ1-1, is SAVISQKPSRDICQRGTSLTIQCQVDSQVTMMFWYRQQPGQSLTLIATANQGSEATYESGFVIDKFPISRPNLTFSTLTVSNMSPEDSSIYLCSAQQGSNTEAFFGQGTRLTVV.

Only a few counts were recorded for this clone. This chain connects TRBV9 to TRBJ1-2; 9 bases fit TRBD1. The CDR3 sequence is 16 residues long. The germline V gene has CDR1 SGDLS and CDR2 YYNGEE. J gave up 3 bases and V 2 bases, and 8 bases lay outside the gene matches. CDR3 protein: CASSVGTGTVDYGYTF. As DNA, the CDR3 is TGTGCCAGCAGCGTTGGGACAGGGACGGTTGACTATGGCTACACCTTC.

This clone was found once. This chain joins TRBV5-1 and TRBJ2-1, with D perhaps matching TRBD1 (7 bases). The germline V gene encodes CDR1 SGHRS and CDR2 YFSETQ. The length of the CDR3 is 16 residues. V was shortened by 1 base and J by 0 bases, with 11 bases between the two germline ends. DNA for the CDR3: TGCGCCAGCAGCTTGCAGGGGGGCAGCTCCTACAATGAGCAGTTCTTC. This encodes CASSLQGGSSYNEQFF. Based on the CDR3 plus reference TRBV5-1 and TRBJ2-1, the full variable domain is KAGVTQTPRYLIKTRGQQVTLSCSPISGHRSVSWYQQTPGQGLQFLFEYFSETQRNKGNFPGRFSGRQFSNSRSEMNVSTLELGDSALYLCASSLQGGSSYNEQFFGPGTRLTVL.

This clone was observed a handful of times. The rearrangement uses TRBV7-9 and TRBJ2-3; 8 bases match TRBD1. V was pared by 3 bases and J by 4 bases, with 6 bases of the junction left unmatched. The CDR3 loop spans 15 amino acids. CDR1 SEHNR and CDR2 FQNEAQ come from the germline V gene (reference sequence). The CDR3 DNA is TGTGCCAGCAGCTTCAGACAGGGGATCTCAGATACGCAGTATTTT. It encodes CASSFRQGISDTQYF.